This passage covers 7 T cell receptor beta chains from one sample sequenced in a study of blood T cell repertoires in COVID-19. TCRdb's table, derived via immunoSEQ multiplex PCR, lists solely in-frame clones and lacks some. In the table there are 350,000 to 400,000 clones, around 91% of which are singletons. The sample consisted of PBMCs or T cells enriched from blood (not recorded which). The receptors stem from a man between 18 and 29 years old who had recovered from COVID-19.

On this clone itself: A junction boundary mismatches the germline segment, possibly from a read error. CDR3 sequence (DNA): TGTGCCAGCAGCCAAGGGACTAGCGGGGGTTACGCCACCGGAGAGCTGTTTTTT. It specifies CASSQGTSGGYATGELFF. The J gene is TRBJ2-2, the V gene TRBV7-3, with 14 bases identical to TRBD2. The CDR3 is 18 residues long. Germline lookup yields CDR1 SGHTA and CDR2 FQGTGA.

The rearrangement links TRBV4-1 to TRBJ2-1; perhaps TRBD1 as D (6 bases). The CDR3 sequence is 17 residues long. V shed 3 bases and J shed 1 base, with 16 bases lying between them. Germline-derived CDR1 and CDR2 are MGHRA and YSYEKL. The CDR3 region is CASSHGTGRGSYNEQFF. The CDR3 DNA is TGCGCCAGCAGCCACGGGACGGGCAGGGGATCCTACAATGAGCAGTTCTTC.

This rearrangement joins TRBV3-1 (or the pseudogene TRBV3-2) to TRBJ2-5, with TRBD1 matching 7 bases. Per germline, CDR1 LGHDT and CDR2 YNNKEL (reference sequence). The CDR3 has 15 amino acids. Trimming took 4 bases from V and 3 from J; bases not matched to a gene: 8. The DNA of the CDR3 is TGTGCCAGCAGCCCTAGACAGGGATACAAAGAGACCCAGTACTTC. Encoded protein: CASSPRQGYKETQYF.

The J gene is TRBJ2-2, the V gene TRBV29-1; TRBD1 matches 7 bases. Germline CDR1 and CDR2: SQVTM and ANQGSEA. V lost 7 bases, J lost 6 bases, and 5 bases stayed unmatched. The CDR3 totals 12 residues. CDR3 region: CSGGQAAGELFF. DNA of the CDR3: TGCAGCGGTGGACAGGCAGCCGGGGAGCTGTTTTTT.

This chain connects TRBV5-1 to TRBJ2-7, with D perhaps matching TRBD1 (5 bases). The germline V gene encodes CDR1 SGHRS and CDR2 YFSETQ. Between the trimmed V and J ends, which lost 5 bases and 0 bases, there was a span of 12 bases. CDR3 length: 14 residues. The CDR3 DNA sequence: TGCGCCAGCAGGGGGCAGGCCCTCTCCTACGAGCAGTACTTC. Translated: CASRGQALSYEQYF.

The J gene is TRBJ1-1, the V gene TRBV10-1; D remains ambiguous. This CDR3 spans 14 amino acids. Trimming took off 10 bases at V and 4 bases at J, with 19 bases between the two ends. Looked up from germline, CDR1 is WNHNN and CDR2 is SYGVQD (reference sequence). In DNA form, the CDR3 reads TGCGCCAACCGTCTGAGGGAATGCAGCACTGAAGCTTTCTTT. Its protein is CANRLRECSTEAFF.

The CDR3 region has the DNA TGTGCCAGCAGTGACAGCTCCTACAATGAGCAGTTCTTC. Its protein is CASSDSSYNEQFF. V and J are TRBV6-1 and TRBJ2-1; D gene unclear. Looked up from germline, CDR1 is MNHNS and CDR2 is SASEGT. This CDR3 contains 13 residues. Trimming removed 3 bases at V and 0 bases at J, with 3 bases between.